The 13 T cell receptor beta chains listed next were all sequenced from one sample in a study of cytomegalovirus exposure and HLA in healthy donors (TCRdb year 2017). Receptor libraries were prepared by the immunoSEQ multiplex PCR assay. For the multiplex PCR, a mixture combining 60 forward primers for TCR Vbeta segments and 13 reverse primers for TCR Jbeta segments was used. The source is immuneACCESS, and TCRdb retained only in-frame sequences with V and J called. Part of the clones is not carried over; for the studies checked, unresolved V genes explain less than half of this, and the remainder is unexplained. Per the sample table, the count is around 150,000 clones. Roughly 1.9% of the sample goes to the ten largest clones. Sequenced: PBMCs. These receptors originate from a young man in good health and CMV-seronegative.

The gene calls are TRBV4-1 and TRBJ2-3, with a weak D call TRBD2 (5 bases). The CDR3 is 15 residues long. V was pared by 1 base and J by 12 bases, with 20 bases between. Germline lookup yields CDR1 MGHRA and CDR2 YSYEKL. The chain's CDR3 is CASSQVAGVGDSQYF. The CDR3 DNA follows: TGCGCCAGCAGCCAAGTGGCGGGTGTTGGGGATTCCCAGTATTTT.

V usage is TRBV6-5 and J usage is TRBJ1-1; 7 bases line up with TRBD1. The CDR3 is made up of 14 amino acids. The trim removed 4 bases at V and 2 bases at J, leaving 4 bases unmatched. Germline V CDR1 and CDR2: MNHEY, SVGAGI. For the CDR3, the DNA is TGTGCCAGCAGTTCGACAGGGTCCAACACTGAAGCTTTCTTT. Its translation: CASSSTGSNTEAFF.

V usage is TRBV5-1 and J usage is TRBJ2-6; the match to TRBD1 covers 8 bases. This CDR3 spans 16 amino acids. Germline-derived CDR1 and CDR2 are SGHRS and YFSETQ. Unmatched junction bases numbered 0, after V lost 1 base and J lost 0 bases. The CDR3 protein is CASSLTGGSGANVLTF. CDR3 nucleotides: TGCGCCAGCAGCTTGACAGGGGGCTCTGGGGCCAACGTCCTGACTTTC.

The chain employs TRBV10-1 and TRBJ2-7, with D unresolved. Germline loops: CDR1 WNHNN, CDR2 SYGVQD (reference sequence). V was trimmed by 3 bases and J by 1 base, leaving 4 bases between them. The CDR3 is 12 amino acids. CDR3 in DNA: TGCGCCAGCAGTGACACATCCTACGAGCAGTACTTC. Translated, it gives CASSDTSYEQYF.

The chain uses TRBV5-4 and TRBJ1-3; no definite D call. Germline V gene lookup returns CDR1 SGHNT and CDR2 YYREEE (reference sequence). This CDR3 spans 15 amino acids. Trimming cost V 0 bases and J 8 bases, with 15 bases left between them. The CDR3 spells CASSLGSGSGDTIYF. In nucleotides, the CDR3 is TGTGCCAGCAGCTTGGGGTCGGGGAGCGGTGACACCATATATTTT.

The rearrangement joins TRBV5-1 to TRBJ2-1; TRBD2 matches at 10 bases. The trim removed 1 base at V and 5 bases at J, leaving 3 bases unmatched. Germline CDR1 is SGHRS and CDR2 is YFSETQ. CDR3 length: 15 amino acids. CDR3 region: CASSLLLAGDNEQFF. The CDR3 bases are TGCGCCAGCAGCTTGTTGCTAGCGGGAGACAATGAGCAGTTCTTC.

This rearrangement joins TRBV7-3 to TRBJ2-2; tentatively, D is TRBD1 (6 bases). CDR1 is SGHTA and CDR2 is FQGTGA in the germline V gene. The CDR3 has 13 amino acids. The V end was cut by 5 bases, the J end by 6 bases, with 10 bases between. This CDR3 is CASSPQGAGELFF. The CDR3 DNA reads as TGTGCCAGCAGCCCACAGGGAGCCGGGGAGCTGTTTTTT. The full variable domain, completed using reference TRBV7-3 and TRBJ2-2, is GAGVSQTPSNKVTEKGKYVELRCDPISGHTALYWYRQSLGQGPEFLIYFQGTGAADDSGLPNDRFFAVRPEGSVSTLKIQRTERGDSAVYLCASSPQGAGELFFGEGSRLTVL.

This chain links TRBV6-1 with TRBJ1-5; D remains unclear. With 1 base removed from V and 3 bases from J, the gap between germline ends came to 10 bases. Germline CDR1 MNHNS, CDR2 SASEGT. This CDR3 region has 15 residues. Here the CDR3 DNA reads TGTGCCAGCAGTGAAGGGAGTGTTGACAATCAGCCCCAGCATTTT. This gives the protein CASSEGSVDNQPQHF.

The chain links TRBV19 to TRBJ1-2; TRBD1 agrees at 9 bases. Germline CDR1 LNHDA, CDR2 SQIVND (reference sequence). J was trimmed by 0 bases and V by 5 bases; bases with no gene match: 7. CDR3 size: 16 residues. Here the CDR3 reads CASSGPGQGTNYGYTF. DNA of the CDR3: TGTGCCAGTAGTGGACCGGGACAGGGTACTAACTATGGCTACACCTTC.

J is TRBJ1-2 and V is TRBV18; 12 bases map to TRBD1. CDR1 and CDR2 (germline): KGHSH, LQKENI. This CDR3 region has 18 residues. J lost 5 bases, V lost 2 bases, and 12 bases had no gene match. In DNA form, the CDR3 reads TGTGCCAGCTCACCAATCTCTCCGGGACAGGGGGCGGCTTATGGCTACACCTTC. It translates to CASSPISPGQGAAYGYTF.

The chain joins TRBV29-1 to TRBJ1-1, with 8 bases that match TRBD1. V lost 3 bases, J lost 4 bases, and 4 bases stayed unmatched. The CDR3 covers 13 residues. CDR1 and CDR2 from the germline V gene are SQVTM and ANQGSEA. This chain's CDR3 is CSVDVQGGTEAFF. CDR3 bases: TGCAGCGTTGATGTACAGGGGGGCACTGAAGCTTTCTTT.

This rearrangement joins TRBV19 to TRBJ1-2; D ambiguous. The V end was cut by 2 bases, the J end by 7 bases, with 8 bases between. Germline V gene data show CDR1 as LNHDA and CDR2 as SQIVND (reference sequence). This CDR3 is built from 12 residues. The CDR3 sequence is CASSIQLSGYTF. For the CDR3, the DNA is TGTGCCAGTAGTATACAACTCTCTGGCTACACCTTC.

The CDR3 DNA sequence: TGTGCCAGCAGCCCAGGGGGGAGCTCCTACAATGAGCAGTTCTTC. Encoded protein: CASSPGGSSYNEQFF. The chain employs TRBV5-4 and TRBJ2-1; TRBD1 is a possible D gene (7 bases). V was shortened by 4 bases and J by 0 bases, with 11 bases between the two germline ends. In germline, CDR1 is SGHNT, CDR2 YYREEE (reference sequence). This CDR3 region has 15 residues.